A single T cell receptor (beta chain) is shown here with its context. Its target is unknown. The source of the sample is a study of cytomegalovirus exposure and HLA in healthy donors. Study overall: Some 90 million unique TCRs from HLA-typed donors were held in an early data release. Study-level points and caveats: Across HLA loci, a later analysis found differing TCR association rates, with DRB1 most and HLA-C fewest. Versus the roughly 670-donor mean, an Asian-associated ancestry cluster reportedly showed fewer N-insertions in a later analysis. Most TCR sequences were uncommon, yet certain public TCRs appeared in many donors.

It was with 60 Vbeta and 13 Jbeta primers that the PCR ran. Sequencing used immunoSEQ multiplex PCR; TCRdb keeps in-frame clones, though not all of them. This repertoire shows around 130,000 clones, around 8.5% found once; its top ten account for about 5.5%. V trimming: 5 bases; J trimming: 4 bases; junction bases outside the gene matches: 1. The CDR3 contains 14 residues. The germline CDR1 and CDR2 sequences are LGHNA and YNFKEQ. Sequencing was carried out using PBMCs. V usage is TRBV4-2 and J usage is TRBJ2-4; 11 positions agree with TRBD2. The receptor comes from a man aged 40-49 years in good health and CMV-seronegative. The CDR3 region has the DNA TGTGCCAGCAGCTTAGCGGGGGGGAAAAACATTCAGTACTTC. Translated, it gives CASSLAGGKNIQYF.